Sequencing of this T cell receptor (beta chain) was carried out in a study of blood T cell repertoires in COVID-19. As handled by the study authors: The assay estimated nucleated cells by amplifying reference gene primers. Some clones are missing from TCRdb's copy, which holds only in-frame ones; the method was immunoSEQ multiplex PCR. Clone size and the V and J calls come from that table; the DNA yielded D and trimming. This table holds 390,000 or so clones, around 87% found once. Trimming removed 5 bases from V and 0 bases from J, with 11 bases in between. The CDR3 spans 15 residues. Germline V gene lookup returns CDR1 SGHAT and CDR2 FQNNGV.

The chain uses TRBV11-2 and TRBJ2-4; D is perhaps TRBD1 (5 bases). This clonotype originated in a woman younger than 45 with COVID-19, enrolled during active disease. Sequencing input: peripheral blood. The CDR3 DNA is TGTGCCAGCAGCGGAGACAGTCTAGCCAAAAACATTCAGTACTTC. It encodes CASSGDSLAKNIQYF.